This T cell receptor beta chain stems from a study of blood T cell repertoires in COVID-19. On the study more broadly: In each case, the material was cDNA or gDNA derived from T cells, B-cell-depleted T cells, or PBMCs.

Methods used by the authors: Estimation of nucleated cell counts was performed using reference gene primer amplification. Some clones are missing from TCRdb's copy, which holds only in-frame ones; the method was immunoSEQ multiplex PCR. The V and J calls and the clone size are those of that table, but D and trimming were determined from the DNA. The data show over 85,000 clones, around 87% seen once. Trimming stripped 6 bases from V and 3 bases from J, with 9 bases between. Germline V gene sequence: CDR1 MRHNA, CDR2 SNTAGT. There are 13 residues in the CDR3. The source material was peripheral blood. The genes are TRBV6-4 and TRBJ1-5; D not resolved. The TCR originated in a human donor with acute or convalescent COVID-19. The donor label of this sample is uncertain. Written as DNA, the CDR3 is TGTGCCAGCAGGGCTGGTCCCAATCAGCCCCAGCATTTT. It translates to CASRAGPNQPQHF.